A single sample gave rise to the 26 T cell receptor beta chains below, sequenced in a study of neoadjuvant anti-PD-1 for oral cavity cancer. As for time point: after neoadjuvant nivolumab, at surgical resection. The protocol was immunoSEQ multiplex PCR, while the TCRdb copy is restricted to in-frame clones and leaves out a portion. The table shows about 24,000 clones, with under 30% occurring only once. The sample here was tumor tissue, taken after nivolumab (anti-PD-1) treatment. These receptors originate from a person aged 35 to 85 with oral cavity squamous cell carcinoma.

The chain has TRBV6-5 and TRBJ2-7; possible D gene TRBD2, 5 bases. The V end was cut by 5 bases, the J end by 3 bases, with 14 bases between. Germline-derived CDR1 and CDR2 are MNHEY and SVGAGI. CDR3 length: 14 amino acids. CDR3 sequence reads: CASSPRTGYYEQYF. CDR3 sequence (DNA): TGTGCCAGCAGTCCTCGGACTGGATACTACGAGCAGTACTTC.

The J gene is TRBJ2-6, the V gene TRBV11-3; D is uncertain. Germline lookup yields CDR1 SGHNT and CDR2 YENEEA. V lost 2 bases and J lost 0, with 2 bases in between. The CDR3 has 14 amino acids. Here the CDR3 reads CASSLPSGANVLTF. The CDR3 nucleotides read TGTGCCAGCAGCTTACCCTCTGGGGCCAACGTCCTGACTTTC.

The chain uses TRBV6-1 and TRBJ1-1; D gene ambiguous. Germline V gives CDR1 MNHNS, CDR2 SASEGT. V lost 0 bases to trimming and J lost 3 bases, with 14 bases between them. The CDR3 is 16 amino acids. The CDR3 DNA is TGTGCCAGCAGTGAAGCGCTCGGAGGTAGGGACACTGAAGCTTTCTTT. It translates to CASSEALGGRDTEAFF.

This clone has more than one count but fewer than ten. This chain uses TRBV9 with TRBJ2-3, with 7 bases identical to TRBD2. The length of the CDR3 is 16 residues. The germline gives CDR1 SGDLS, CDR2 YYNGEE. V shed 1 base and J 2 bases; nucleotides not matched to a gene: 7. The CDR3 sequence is CASSVRGLETTDTQYF. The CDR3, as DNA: TGTGCCAGCAGCGTAAGAGGACTAGAAACCACAGATACGCAGTATTTT. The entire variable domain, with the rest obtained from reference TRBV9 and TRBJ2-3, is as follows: DSGVTQTPKHLITATGQRVTLRCSPRSGDLSVYWYQQSLDQGLQFLIQYYNGEERAKGNILERFSAQQFPDLHSELNLSSLELGDSALYFCASSVRGLETTDTQYFGPGTRLTVL.

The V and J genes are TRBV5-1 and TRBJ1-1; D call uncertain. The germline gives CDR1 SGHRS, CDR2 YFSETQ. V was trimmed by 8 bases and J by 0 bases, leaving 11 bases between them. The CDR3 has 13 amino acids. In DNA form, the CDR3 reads TGCGCCAGTACCAACGGGATGAACACTGAAGCTTTCTTT. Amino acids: CASTNGMNTEAFF. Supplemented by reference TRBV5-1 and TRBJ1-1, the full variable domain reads KAGVTQTPRYLIKTRGQQVTLSCSPISGHRSVSWYQQTPGQGLQFLFEYFSETQRNKGNFPGRFSGRQFSNSRSEMNVSTLELGDSALYLCASTNGMNTEAFFGQGTRLTVV.

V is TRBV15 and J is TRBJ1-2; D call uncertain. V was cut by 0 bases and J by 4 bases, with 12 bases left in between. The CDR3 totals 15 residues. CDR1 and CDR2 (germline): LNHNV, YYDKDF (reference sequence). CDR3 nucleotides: TGTGCCACCAGCAGAGATCTGACGGTACTCTATGGCTACACCTTC. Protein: CATSRDLTVLYGYTF.

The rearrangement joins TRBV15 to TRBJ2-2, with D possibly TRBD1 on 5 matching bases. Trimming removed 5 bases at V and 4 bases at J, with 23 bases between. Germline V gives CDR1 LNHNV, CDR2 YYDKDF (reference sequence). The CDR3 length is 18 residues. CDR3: CATSPGPQGFSRTGELFF. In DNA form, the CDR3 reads TGTGCCACCAGCCCTGGGCCCCAGGGATTCAGCCGCACCGGGGAGCTGTTTTTT.

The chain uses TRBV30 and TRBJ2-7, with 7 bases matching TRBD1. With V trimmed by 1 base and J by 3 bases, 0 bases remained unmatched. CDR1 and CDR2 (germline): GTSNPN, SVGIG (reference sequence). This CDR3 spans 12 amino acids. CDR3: CAWSGQGYEQYF. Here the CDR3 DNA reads TGTGCCTGGAGTGGACAGGGCTACGAGCAGTACTTC.

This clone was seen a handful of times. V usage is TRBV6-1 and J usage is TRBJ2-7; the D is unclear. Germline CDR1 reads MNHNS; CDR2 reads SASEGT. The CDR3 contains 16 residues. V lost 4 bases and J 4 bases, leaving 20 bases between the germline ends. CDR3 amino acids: CASSASDRFTHYEQYF. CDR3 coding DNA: TGTGCCAGCAGTGCTTCGGATCGGTTTACCCATTACGAGCAGTACTTC.

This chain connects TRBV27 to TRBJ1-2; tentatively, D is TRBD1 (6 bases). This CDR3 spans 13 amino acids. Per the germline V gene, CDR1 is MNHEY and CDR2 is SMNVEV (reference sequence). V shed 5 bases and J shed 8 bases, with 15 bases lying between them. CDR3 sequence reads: CASSGGGSSGYTF. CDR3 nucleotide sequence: TGTGCCAGCAGTGGAGGGGGAAGTTCCGGCTACACCTTC.

The CDR3, as DNA: TGTGCCAGCAGACAAGGGACTACTGAAGCTTTCTTT. Protein: CASRQGTTEAFF. This chain joins TRBV13 and TRBJ1-1; perhaps TRBD1 as D (5 bases). CDR3 length: 12 residues. Deletions cut 6 bases from V and 5 bases from J, with 10 bases between. Germline CDR1 is PRHDT and CDR2 is FYEKMQ (reference sequence). Full variable domain (missing parts from reference TRBV13 and TRBJ1-1): AAGVIQSPRHLIKEKRETATLKCYPIPRHDTVYWYQQGPGQDPQFLISFYEKMQSDKGSIPDRFSAQQFSDYHSELNMSSLELGDSALYFCASRQGTTEAFFGQGTRLTVV.

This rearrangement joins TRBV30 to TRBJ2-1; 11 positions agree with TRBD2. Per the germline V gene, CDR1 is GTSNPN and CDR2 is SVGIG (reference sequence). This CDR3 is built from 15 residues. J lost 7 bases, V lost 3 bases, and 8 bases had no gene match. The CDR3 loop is CAWREPSGRTNEQFF. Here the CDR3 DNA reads TGTGCCTGGAGGGAACCTAGCGGGAGGACGAATGAGCAGTTCTTC.

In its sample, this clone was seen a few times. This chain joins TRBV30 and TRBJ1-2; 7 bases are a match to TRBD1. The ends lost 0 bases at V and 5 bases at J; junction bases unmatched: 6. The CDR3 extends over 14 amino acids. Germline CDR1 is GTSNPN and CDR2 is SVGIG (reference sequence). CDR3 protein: CAWSVLPGGYGYTF. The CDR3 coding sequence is TGTGCCTGGAGTGTATTGCCAGGGGGGTATGGCTACACCTTC.

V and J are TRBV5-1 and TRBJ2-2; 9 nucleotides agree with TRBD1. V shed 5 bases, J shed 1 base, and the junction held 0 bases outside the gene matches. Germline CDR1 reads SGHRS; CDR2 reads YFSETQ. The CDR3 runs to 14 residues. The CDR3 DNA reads TGCGCCAGCAGGGGACAGGGGAACACCGGGGAGCTGTTTTTT. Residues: CASRGQGNTGELFF. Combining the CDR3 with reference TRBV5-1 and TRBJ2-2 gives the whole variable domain KAGVTQTPRYLIKTRGQQVTLSCSPISGHRSVSWYQQTPGQGLQFLFEYFSETQRNKGNFPGRFSGRQFSNSRSEMNVSTLELGDSALYLCASRGQGNTGELFFGEGSRLTVL.

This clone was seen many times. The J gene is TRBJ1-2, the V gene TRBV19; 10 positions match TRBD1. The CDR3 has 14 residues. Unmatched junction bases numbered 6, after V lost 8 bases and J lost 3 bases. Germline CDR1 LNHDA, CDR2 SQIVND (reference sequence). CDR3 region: CASGDRGRYYGYTF. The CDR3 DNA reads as TGTGCCAGTGGTGACAGGGGGCGTTACTATGGCTACACCTTC.

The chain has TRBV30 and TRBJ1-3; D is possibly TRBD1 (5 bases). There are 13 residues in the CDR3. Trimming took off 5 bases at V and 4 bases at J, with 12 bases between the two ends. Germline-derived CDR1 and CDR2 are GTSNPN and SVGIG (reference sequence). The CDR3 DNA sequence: TGTGCCTGGCTGACCGGGGGAGGAAACACCATATATTTT. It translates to CAWLTGGGNTIYF.

CDR3 DNA: TGTGCCACCCTTCTTAGCGGGAGGGCCGGTGAGACCCAGTACTTC. Amino acids: CATLLSGRAGETQYF. V usage is TRBV28 and J usage is TRBJ2-5; the match to TRBD2 covers 11 bases. The CDR3 runs 15 residues. The germline gives CDR1 MDHEN, CDR2 SYDVKM. V shed 10 bases, J shed 5 bases, and the junction held 12 bases outside the gene matches.

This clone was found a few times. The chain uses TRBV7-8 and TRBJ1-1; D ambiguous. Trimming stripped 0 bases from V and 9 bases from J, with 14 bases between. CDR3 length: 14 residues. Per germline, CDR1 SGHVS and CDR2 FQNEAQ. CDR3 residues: CASSLALGNPKAFF. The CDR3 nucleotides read TGTGCCAGCAGCTTAGCGCTTGGGAACCCGAAAGCTTTCTTT.

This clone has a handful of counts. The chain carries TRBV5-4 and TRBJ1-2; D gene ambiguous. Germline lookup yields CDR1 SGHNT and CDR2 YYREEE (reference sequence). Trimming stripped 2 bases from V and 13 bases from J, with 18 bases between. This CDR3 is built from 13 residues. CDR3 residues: CASSFWADVQGTF. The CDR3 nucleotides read TGTGCCAGCAGCTTTTGGGCGGACGTTCAAGGCACCTTC. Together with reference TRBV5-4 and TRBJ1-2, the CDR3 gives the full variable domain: ETGVTQSPTHLIKTRGQQVTLRCSSQSGHNTVSWYQQALGQGPQFIFQYYREEENGRGNFPPRFSGLQFPNYSSELNVNALELDDSALYLCASSFWADVQGTFGSGTRLTVV.

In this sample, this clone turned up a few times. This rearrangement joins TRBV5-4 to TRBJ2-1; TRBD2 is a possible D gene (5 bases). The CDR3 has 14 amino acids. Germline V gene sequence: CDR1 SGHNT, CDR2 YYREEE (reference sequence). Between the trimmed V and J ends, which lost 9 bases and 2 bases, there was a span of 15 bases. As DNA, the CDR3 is TGTGCCACCGCCCCGGGGAATACCTACAATGAGCAGTTCTTC. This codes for CATAPGNTYNEQFF. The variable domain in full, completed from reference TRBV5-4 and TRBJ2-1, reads ETGVTQSPTHLIKTRGQQVTLRCSSQSGHNTVSWYQQALGQGPQFIFQYYREEENGRGNFPPRFSGLQFPNYSSELNVNALELDDSALYLCATAPGNTYNEQFFGPGTRLTVL.

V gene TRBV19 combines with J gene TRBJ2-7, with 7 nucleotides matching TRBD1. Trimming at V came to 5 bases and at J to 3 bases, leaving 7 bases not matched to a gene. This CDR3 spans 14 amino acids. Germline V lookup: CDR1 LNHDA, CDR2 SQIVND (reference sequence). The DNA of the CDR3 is TGTGCCAGTAGTCTGAGACAGGGATACTACGAGCAGTACTTC. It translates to CASSLRQGYYEQYF.

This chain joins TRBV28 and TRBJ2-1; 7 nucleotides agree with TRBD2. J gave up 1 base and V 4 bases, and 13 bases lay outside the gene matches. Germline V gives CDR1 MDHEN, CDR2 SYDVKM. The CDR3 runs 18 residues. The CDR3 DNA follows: TGTGCCAGCAGTTCGGGTCCCTATGTGCGGGGGTCCTACAATGAGCAGTTCTTC. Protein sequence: CASSSGPYVRGSYNEQFF.

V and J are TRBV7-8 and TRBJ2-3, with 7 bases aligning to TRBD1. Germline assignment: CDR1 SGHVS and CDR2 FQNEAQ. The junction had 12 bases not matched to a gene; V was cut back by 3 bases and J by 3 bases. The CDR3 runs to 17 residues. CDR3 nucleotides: TGTGCCAGCAGCTTCTGGGACAGAACTGCTAGTACAGATACGCAGTATTTT. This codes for CASSFWDRTASTDTQYF.

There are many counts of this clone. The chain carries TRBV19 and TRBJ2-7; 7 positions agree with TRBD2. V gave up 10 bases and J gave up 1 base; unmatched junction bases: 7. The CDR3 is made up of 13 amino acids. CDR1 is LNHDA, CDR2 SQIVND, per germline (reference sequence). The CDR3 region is CATRLAGSYEQYF. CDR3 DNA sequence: TGTGCCACTAGACTAGCCGGATCCTACGAGCAGTACTTC.

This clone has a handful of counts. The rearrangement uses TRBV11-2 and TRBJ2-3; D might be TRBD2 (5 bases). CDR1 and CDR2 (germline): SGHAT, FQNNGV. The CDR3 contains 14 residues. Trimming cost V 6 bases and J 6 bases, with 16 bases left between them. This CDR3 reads CASRSGWGADTQYF. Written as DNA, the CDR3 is TGTGCCAGCAGGTCCGGTTGGGGAGCCGATACGCAGTATTTT.

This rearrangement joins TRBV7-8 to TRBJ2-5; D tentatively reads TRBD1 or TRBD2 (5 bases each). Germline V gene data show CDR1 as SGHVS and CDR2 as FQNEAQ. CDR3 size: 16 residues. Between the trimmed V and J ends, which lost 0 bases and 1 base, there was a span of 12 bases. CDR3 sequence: CASSLARGFGQETQYF. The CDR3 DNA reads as TGTGCCAGCAGCTTAGCGAGGGGTTTTGGCCAAGAGACCCAGTACTTC.